This T cell receptor beta chain was recorded in a study of regulatory T cells in long-lasting Graves disease. Germline V gene lookup returns CDR1 SQVTM and CDR2 ANQGSEA. This CDR3 spans 17 amino acids. V shed 3 bases, J shed 4 bases, and the junction held 17 bases outside the gene matches. Study conclusions and caveats: Persistent Graves' cases showed lower TCR diversity than newly diagnosed cases.

Details on this clonotype: What it binds is not known.

Construction of TCR beta libraries relied on iRepertoire HTBI primers and on Arm-PCR targeting CDR3 regions. TCRdb passed the multiplex PCR reads through MiXCR, listing each CDR3 protein once. This table holds about 470,000 distinct CDR3 sequences, 20% to 25% found once. Time point: persistent/refractory GD, antithyroid drugs over 5 years with positive TRAb. Isolated PBMC RNA provided the starting material for the TCR library. It was by American Thyroid Association guidelines that Graves' disease was diagnosed. From an endocrinology department in Xi'an, China, came the patients. This chain uses TRBV29-1 with TRBJ1-2; 7 bases agree with TRBD1. The sample consisted of peripheral blood mononuclear cells (PBMCs), taken when the disease was refractory, from a patient treated with antithyroid drugs. The TCR comes from a female donor with Graves disease. CDR3 bases: TGCAGCGTTGAGTTTAGAGGGGGCGATATCTGGAGCTATGGCTACACCTTC. Its protein product is CSVEFRGGDIWSYGYTF.